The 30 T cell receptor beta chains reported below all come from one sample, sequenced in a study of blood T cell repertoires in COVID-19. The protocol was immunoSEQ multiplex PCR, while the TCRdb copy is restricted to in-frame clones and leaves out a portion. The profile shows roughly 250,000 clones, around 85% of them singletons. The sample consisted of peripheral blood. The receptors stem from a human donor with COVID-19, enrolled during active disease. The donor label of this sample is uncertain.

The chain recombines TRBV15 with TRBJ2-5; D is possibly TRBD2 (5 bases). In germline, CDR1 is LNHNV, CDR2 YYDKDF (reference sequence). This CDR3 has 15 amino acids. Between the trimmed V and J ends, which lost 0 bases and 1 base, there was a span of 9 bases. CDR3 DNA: TGTGCCACCAGCAGAGATGAGGGTCCCCAAGAGACCCAGTACTTC. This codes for CATSRDEGPQETQYF.

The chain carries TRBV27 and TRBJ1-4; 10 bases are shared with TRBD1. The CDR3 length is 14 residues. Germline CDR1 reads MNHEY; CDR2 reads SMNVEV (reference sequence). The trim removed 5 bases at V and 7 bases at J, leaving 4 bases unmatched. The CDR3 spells CASSRTGGGEKLFF. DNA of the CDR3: TGTGCCAGCAGTAGGACAGGGGGGGGTGAAAAACTGTTTTTT.

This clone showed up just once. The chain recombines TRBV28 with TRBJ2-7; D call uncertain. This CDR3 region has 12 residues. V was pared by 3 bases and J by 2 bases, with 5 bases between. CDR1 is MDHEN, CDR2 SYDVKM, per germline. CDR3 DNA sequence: TGTGCCAGCAGTTTGGCCCCCTACGAGCAGTACTTC. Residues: CASSLAPYEQYF.

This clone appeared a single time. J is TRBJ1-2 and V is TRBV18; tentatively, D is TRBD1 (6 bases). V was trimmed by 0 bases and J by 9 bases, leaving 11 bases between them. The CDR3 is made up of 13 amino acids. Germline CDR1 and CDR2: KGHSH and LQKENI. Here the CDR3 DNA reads TGTGCCAGCTCACCACCTGACAGGAGTCGCTACACCTTC. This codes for CASSPPDRSRYTF.

The CDR3: CASSPDRGSYEQYF. CDR3 bases: TGTGCCAGCAGCCCCGACAGGGGTTCCTACGAGCAGTACTTC. This chain links TRBV28 with TRBJ2-7; 8 bases are a match to TRBD1. J was trimmed by 1 base and V by 6 bases; bases with no gene match: 5. The CDR3 spans 14 residues. CDR1 is MDHEN, CDR2 SYDVKM, per germline.

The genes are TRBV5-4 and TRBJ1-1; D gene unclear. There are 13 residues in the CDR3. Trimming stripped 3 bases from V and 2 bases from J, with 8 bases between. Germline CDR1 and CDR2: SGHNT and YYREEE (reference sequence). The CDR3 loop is CASSSTINTEAFF. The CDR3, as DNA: TGTGCCAGCAGCTCGACTATAAACACTGAAGCTTTCTTT.

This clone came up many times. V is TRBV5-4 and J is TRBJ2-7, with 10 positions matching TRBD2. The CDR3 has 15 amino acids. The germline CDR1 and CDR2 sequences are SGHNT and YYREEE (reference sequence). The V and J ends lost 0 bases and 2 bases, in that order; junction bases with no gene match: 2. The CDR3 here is CASSLDGLAAYEQYF. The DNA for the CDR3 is TGTGCCAGCAGCTTGGACGGACTAGCGGCCTACGAGCAGTACTTC.

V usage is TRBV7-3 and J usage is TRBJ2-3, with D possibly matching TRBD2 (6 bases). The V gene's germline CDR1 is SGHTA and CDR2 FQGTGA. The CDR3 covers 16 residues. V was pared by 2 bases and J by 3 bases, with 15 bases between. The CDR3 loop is CASSLLGGGLTDTQYF. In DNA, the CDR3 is TGTGCCAGCAGCTTACTCGGGGGAGGATTAACAGATACGCAGTATTTT. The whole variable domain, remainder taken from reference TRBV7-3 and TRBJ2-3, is GAGVSQTPSNKVTEKGKYVELRCDPISGHTALYWYRQSLGQGPEFLIYFQGTGAADDSGLPNDRFFAVRPEGSVSTLKIQRTERGDSAVYLCASSLLGGGLTDTQYFGPGTRLTVL.

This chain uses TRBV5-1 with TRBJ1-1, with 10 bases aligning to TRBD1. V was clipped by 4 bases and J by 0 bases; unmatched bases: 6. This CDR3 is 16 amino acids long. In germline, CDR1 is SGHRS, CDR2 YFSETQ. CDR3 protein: CASSEGQGSLNTEAFF. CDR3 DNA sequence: TGCGCCAGCAGCGAGGGACAGGGGTCTCTGAACACTGAAGCTTTCTTT.

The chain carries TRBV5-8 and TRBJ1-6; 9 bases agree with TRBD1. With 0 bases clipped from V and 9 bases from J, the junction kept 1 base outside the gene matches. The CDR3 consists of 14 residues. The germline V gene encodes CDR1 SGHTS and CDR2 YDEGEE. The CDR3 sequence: CASSLGQGGSPLHF. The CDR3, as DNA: TGTGCCAGCAGCTTGGGACAGGGGGGTTCACCCCTCCACTTT.

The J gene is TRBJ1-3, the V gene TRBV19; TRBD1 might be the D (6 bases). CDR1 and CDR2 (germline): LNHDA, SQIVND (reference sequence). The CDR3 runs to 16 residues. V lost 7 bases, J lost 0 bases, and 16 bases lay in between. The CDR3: CASNSGQLVSGNTIYF. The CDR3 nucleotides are TGTGCCAGTAATTCGGGACAACTCGTCTCTGGAAACACCATATATTTT. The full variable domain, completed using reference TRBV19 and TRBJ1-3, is DGGITQSPKYLFRKEGQNVTLSCEQNLNHDAMYWYRQDPGQGLRLIYYSQIVNDFQKGDIAEGYSVSREKKESFPLTVTSAQKNPTAFYLCASNSGQLVSGNTIYFGEGSWLTVV.

The DNA for the CDR3 is TGTGCCAGCAGCTTTAGCGGGAGTGAGACCCAGTACTTC. Translating it yields CASSFSGSETQYF. The rearrangement links TRBV5-6 to TRBJ2-5; 9 bases match TRBD2. CDR3 size: 13 residues. CDR1 is SGHDT and CDR2 is YYEEEE in the germline V gene. The trim removed 2 bases at V and 5 bases at J, leaving 1 base unmatched.

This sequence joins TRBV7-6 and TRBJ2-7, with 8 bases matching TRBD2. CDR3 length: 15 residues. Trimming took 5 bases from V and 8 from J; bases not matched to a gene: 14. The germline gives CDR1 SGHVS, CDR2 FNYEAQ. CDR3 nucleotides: TGTGCCAGCAGCACTCGAGCGGGGGCCCTAGGAAAGCAGTACTTC. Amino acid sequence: CASSTRAGALGKQYF.

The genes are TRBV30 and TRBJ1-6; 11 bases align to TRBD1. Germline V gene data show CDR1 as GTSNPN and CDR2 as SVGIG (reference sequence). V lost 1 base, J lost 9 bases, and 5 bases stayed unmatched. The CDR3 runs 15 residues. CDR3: CAWSGTGGASSPLHF. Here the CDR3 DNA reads TGTGCCTGGAGTGGGACAGGGGGCGCGTCTTCACCCCTCCACTTT.

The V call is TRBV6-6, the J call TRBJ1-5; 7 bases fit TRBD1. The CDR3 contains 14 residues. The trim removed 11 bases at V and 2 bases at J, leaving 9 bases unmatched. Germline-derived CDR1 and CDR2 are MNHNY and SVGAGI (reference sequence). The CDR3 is CACNDRERNQPQHF. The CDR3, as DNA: TGTGCCTGCAACGACAGGGAGCGCAATCAGCCCCAGCATTTT.

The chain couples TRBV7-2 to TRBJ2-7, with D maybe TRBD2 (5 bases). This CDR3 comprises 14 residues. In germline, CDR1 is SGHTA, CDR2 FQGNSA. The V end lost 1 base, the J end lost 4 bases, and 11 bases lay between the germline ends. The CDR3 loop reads CASSLDPLAYEQYF. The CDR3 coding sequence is TGTGCCAGCAGCTTAGACCCCTTAGCGTACGAGCAGTACTTC.

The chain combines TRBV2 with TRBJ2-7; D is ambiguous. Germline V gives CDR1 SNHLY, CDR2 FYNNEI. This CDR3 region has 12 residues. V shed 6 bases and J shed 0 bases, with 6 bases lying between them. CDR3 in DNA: TGTGCCAGCAGCACTTTCTCCTACGAGCAGTACTTC. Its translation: CASSTFSYEQYF. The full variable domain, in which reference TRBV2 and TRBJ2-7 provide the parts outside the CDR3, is EPEVTQTPSHQVTQMGQEVILRCVPISNHLYFYWYRQILGQKVEFLVSFYNNEISEKSEIFDDQFSVERPDGSNFTLKIRSTKLEDSAMYFCASSTFSYEQYFGPGTRLTVT.

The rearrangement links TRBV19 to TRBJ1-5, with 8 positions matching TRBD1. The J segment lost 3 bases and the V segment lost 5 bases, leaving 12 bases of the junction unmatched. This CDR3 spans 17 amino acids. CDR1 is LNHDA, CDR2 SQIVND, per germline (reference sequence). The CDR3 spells CASSFSGYRGVNQPQHF. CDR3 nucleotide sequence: TGTGCCAGTAGTTTCAGCGGATACAGGGGGGTCAATCAGCCCCAGCATTTT.

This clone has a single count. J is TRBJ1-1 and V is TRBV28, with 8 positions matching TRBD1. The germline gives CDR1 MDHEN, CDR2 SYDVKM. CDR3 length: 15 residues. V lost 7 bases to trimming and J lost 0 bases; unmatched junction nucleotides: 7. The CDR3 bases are TGTGCCAGCATTTCGGACAGGGATCTGAACACTGAAGCTTTCTTT. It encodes CASISDRDLNTEAFF. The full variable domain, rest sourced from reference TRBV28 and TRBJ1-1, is DVKVTQSSRYLVKRTGEKVFLECVQDMDHENMFWYRQDPGLGLRLIYFSYDVKMKEKGDIPEGYSVSREKKERFSLILESASTNQTSMYLCASISDRDLNTEAFFGQGTRLTVV.

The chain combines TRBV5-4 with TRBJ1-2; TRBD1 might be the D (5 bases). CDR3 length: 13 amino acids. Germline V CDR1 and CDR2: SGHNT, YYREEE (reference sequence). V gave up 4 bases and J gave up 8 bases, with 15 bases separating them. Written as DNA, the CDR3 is TGTGCCAGCAGCCCCGGAGGGGCGCGGGGCTACACCTTC. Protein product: CASSPGGARGYTF.

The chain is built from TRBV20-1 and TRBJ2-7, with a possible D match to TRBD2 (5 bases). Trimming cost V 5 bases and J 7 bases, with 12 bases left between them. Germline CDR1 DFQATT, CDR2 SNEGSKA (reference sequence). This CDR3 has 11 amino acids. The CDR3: CSALNGEEQYF. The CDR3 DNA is TGCAGTGCTTTAAACGGGGAAGAGCAGTACTTC.

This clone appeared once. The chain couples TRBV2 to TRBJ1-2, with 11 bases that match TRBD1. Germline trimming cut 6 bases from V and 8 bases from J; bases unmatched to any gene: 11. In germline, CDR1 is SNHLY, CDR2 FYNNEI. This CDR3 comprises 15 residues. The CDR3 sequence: CASRLKGTGGEGYTF. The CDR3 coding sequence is TGTGCCAGCAGATTGAAGGGGACAGGGGGGGAAGGCTACACCTTC.

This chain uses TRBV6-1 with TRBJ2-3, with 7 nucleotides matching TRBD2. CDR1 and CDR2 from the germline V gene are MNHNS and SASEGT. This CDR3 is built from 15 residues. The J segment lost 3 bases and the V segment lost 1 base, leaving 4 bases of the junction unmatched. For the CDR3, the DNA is TGTGCCAGCAGTGAAGGACTAGCAGTTACAGATACGCAGTATTTT. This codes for CASSEGLAVTDTQYF.

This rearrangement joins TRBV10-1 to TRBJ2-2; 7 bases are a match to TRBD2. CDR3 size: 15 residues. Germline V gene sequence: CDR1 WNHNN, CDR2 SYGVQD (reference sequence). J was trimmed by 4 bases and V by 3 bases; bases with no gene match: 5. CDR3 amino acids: CASSESSGVTGELFF. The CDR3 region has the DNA TGCGCCAGCAGTGAATCTAGCGGAGTCACCGGGGAGCTGTTTTTT.

CDR3 amino acids: CASRPDRGGYGYTF. DNA of the CDR3: TGTGCCAGCAGACCGGACAGGGGAGGGTATGGCTACACCTTC. The V gene is TRBV5-4, the J gene TRBJ1-2; 9 nucleotides align to TRBD1. This CDR3 has 14 residues. V lost 5 bases to trimming and J lost 5 bases; unmatched junction nucleotides: 7. Germline assignment: CDR1 SGHNT and CDR2 YYREEE (reference sequence). The whole variable domain, remainder taken from reference TRBV5-4 and TRBJ1-2, is ETGVTQSPTHLIKTRGQQVTLRCSSQSGHNTVSWYQQALGQGPQFIFQYYREEENGRGNFPPRFSGLQFPNYSSELNVNALELDDSALYLCASRPDRGGYGYTFGSGTRLTVV.

The CDR3 coding sequence is TGTGCCAGCACTGGGGCTAGTAGCACAGATACGCAGTATTTT. The encoded protein is CASTGASSTDTQYF. The rearrangement uses TRBV7-3 and TRBJ2-3; D might be TRBD1 (5 bases). Germline CDR1 SGHTA, CDR2 FQGTGA. Trimming took off 7 bases at V and 0 bases at J, with 11 bases between the two ends. The CDR3 contains 14 residues.

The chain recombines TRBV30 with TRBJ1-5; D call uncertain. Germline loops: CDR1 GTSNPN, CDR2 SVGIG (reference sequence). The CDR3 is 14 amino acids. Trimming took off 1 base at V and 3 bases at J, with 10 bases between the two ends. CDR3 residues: CAWSGQADNQPQHF. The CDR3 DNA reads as TGTGCCTGGAGTGGGCAGGCAGACAATCAGCCCCAGCATTTT. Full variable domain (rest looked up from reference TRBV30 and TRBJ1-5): SQTIHQWPATLVQPVGSPLSLECTVEGTSNPNLYWYRQAAGRGLQLLFYSVGIGQISSEVPQNLSASRPQDRQFILSSKKLLLSDSGFYLCAWSGQADNQPQHFGDGTRLSIL.

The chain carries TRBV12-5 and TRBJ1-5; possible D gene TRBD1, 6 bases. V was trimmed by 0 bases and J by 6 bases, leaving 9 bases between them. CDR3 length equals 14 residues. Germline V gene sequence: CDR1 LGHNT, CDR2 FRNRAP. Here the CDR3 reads CASGLVGGRQPQHF. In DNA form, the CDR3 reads TGTGCTAGTGGTTTGGTAGGGGGTCGTCAGCCCCAGCATTTT.

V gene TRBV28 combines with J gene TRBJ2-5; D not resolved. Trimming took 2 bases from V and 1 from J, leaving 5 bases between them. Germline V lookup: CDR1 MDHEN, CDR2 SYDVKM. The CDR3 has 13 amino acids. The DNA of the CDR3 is TGTGCCAGCAGTTTAGAGGTCCAAGAGACCCAGTACTTC. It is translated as CASSLEVQETQYF.

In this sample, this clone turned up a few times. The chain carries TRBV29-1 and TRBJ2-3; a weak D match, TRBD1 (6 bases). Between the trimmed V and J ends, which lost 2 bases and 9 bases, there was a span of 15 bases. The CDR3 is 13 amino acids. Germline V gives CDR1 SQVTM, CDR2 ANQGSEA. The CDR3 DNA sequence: TGCAGCGTTGAATTAGTCGCCGGACAGACGCAGTATTTT. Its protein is CSVELVAGQTQYF.